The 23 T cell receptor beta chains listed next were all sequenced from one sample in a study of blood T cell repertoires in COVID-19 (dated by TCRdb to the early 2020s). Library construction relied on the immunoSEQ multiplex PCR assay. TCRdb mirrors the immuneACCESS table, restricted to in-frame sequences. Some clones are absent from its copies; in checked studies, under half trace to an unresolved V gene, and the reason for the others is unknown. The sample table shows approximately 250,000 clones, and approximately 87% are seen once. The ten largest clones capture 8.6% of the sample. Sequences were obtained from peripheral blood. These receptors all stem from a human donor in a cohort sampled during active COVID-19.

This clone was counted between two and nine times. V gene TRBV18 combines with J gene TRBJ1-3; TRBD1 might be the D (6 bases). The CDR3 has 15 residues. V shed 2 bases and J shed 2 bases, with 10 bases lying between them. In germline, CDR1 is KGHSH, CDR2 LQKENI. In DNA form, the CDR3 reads TGTGCCAGCTCACCAACTACAGGGACTGGAAACACCATATATTTT. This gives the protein CASSPTTGTGNTIYF.

CDR3 nucleotide sequence: TGTGCCAGCAGTAGGGAGAGGGCGAACACTGAAGCTTTCTTT. Its translation: CASSRERANTEAFF. This chain links TRBV2 with TRBJ1-1; no definite D call. CDR3 length: 14 amino acids. Trimming removed 5 bases from V and 1 base from J, with 11 bases in between. Per germline, CDR1 SNHLY and CDR2 FYNNEI.

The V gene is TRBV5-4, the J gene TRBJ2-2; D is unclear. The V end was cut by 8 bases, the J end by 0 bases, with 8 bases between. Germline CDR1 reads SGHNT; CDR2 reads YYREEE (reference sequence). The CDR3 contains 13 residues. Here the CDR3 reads CASRLANTGELFF. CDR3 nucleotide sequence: TGTGCCAGTAGACTGGCGAACACCGGGGAGCTGTTTTTT.

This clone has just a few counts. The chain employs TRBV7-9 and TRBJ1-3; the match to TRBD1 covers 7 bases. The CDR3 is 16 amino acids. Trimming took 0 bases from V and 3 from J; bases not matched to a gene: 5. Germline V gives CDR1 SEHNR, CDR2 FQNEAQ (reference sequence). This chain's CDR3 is CASSLARTGVGNTIYF. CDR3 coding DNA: TGTGCCAGCAGCTTAGCCCGGACAGGAGTTGGAAACACCATATATTTT.

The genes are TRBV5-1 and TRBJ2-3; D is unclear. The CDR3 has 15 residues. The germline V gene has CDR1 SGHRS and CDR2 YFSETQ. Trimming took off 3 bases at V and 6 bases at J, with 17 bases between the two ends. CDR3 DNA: TGCGCCAGCAGCTCCGTGGGCTTCATCGGTGATACGCAGTATTTT. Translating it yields CASSSVGFIGDTQYF.

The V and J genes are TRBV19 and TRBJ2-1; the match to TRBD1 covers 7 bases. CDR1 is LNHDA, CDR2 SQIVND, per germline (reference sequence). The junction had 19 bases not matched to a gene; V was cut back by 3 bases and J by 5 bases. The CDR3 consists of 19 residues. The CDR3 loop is CASSIRHPQTGRYNNEQFF. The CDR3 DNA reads TGTGCCAGTAGTATTCGTCATCCTCAGACAGGGAGATATAACAATGAGCAGTTCTTC.

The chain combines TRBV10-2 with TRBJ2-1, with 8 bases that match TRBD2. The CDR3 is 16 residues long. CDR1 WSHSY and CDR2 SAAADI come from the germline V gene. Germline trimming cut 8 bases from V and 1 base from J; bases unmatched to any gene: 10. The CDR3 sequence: CASLRSGGLSYNEQFF. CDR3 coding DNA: TGCGCCAGCCTGCGGTCGGGGGGGCTGTCCTACAATGAGCAGTTCTTC.

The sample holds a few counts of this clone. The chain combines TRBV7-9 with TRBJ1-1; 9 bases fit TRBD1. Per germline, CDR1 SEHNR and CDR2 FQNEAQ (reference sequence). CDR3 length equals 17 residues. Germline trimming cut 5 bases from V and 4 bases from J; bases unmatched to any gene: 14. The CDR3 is CASSAGTGRSRSTEAFF. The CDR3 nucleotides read TGTGCCAGCAGCGCCGGGACAGGGCGTAGTAGGAGCACTGAAGCTTTCTTT. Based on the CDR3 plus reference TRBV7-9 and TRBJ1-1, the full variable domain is DTGVSQNPRHKITKRGQNVTFRCDPISEHNRLYWYRQTLGQGPEFLTYFQNEAQLEKSRLLSDRFSAERPKGSFSTLEIQRTEQGDSAMYLCASSAGTGRSRSTEAFFGQGTRLTVV.

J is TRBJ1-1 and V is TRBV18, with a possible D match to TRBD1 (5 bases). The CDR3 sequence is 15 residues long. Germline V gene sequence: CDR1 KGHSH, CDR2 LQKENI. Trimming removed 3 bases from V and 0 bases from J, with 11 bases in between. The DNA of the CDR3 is TGTGCCAGCTCACCGGTGCAGGGCTTGAACACTGAAGCTTTCTTT. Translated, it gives CASSPVQGLNTEAFF.

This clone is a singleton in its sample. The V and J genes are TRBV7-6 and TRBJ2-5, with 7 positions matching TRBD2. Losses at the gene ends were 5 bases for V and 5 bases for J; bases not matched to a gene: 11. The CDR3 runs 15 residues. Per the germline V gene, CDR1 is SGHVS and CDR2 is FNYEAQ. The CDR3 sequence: CASSPRPTGGETQYF. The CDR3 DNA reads TGTGCCAGCAGCCCACGACCGACGGGAGGTGAGACCCAGTACTTC.

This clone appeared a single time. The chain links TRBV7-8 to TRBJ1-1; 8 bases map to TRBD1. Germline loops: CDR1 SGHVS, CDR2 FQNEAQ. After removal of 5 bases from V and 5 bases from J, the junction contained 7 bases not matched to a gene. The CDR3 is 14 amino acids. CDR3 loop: CASSLQGAGTEAFF. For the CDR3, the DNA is TGTGCCAGCAGCCTCCAGGGGGCAGGGACTGAAGCTTTCTTT.

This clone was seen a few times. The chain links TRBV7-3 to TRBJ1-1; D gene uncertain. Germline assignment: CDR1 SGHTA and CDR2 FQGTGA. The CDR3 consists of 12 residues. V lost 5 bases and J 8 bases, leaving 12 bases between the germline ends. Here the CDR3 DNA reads TGTGCCAGCAGCGAAGGAGGGTCGGAAGCTTTCTTT. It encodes CASSEGGSEAFF.

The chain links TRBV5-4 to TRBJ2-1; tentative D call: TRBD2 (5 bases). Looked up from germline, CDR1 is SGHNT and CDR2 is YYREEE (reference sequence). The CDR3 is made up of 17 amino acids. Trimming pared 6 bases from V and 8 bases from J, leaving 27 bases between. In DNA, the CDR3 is TGTGCCAGCACCTCTGGGTTGGGAGTTTGGTTAGGTTATGAGCAGTTCTTC. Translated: CASTSGLGVWLGYEQFF.

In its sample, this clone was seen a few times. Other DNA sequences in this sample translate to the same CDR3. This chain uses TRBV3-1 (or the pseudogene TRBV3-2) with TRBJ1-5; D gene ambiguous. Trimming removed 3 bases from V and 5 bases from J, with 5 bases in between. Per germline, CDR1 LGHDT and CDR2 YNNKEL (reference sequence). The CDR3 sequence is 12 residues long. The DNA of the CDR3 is TGTGCCAGCAGCCAGGCTGATCAGCCCCAGCATTTT. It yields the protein CASSQADQPQHF.

The CDR3 loop is CASSLGGKDTQYF. The CDR3 nucleotides read TGTGCCAGCAGTTTGGGGGGGAAAGATACGCAGTATTTT. The rearrangement links TRBV28 to TRBJ2-3, with TRBD2 identical over 7 bases. There are 13 residues in the CDR3. Germline CDR1 MDHEN, CDR2 SYDVKM. The J segment lost 5 bases and the V segment lost 3 bases, leaving 2 bases of the junction unmatched.

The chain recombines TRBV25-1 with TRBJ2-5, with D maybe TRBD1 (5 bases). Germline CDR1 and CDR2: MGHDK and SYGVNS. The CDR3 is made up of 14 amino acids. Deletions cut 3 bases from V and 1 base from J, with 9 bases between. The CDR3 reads CASSEARAQETQYF. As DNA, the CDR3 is TGTGCCAGCAGTGAGGCCAGGGCCCAAGAGACCCAGTACTTC.

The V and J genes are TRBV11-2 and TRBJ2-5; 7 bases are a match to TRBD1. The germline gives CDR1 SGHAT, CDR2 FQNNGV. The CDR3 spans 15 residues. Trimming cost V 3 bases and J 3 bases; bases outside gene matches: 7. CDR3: CASSFLRDSKETQYF. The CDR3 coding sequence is TGTGCCAGCAGCTTTTTAAGGGACAGTAAAGAGACCCAGTACTTC.

This CDR3 reads CASSQDRTGDSYEQYF. CDR3 coding DNA: TGCGCCAGCAGCCAAGATAGGACAGGGGACTCCTACGAGCAGTACTTC. The J gene is TRBJ2-7, the V gene TRBV4-3, with 9 positions matching TRBD1. After removal of 0 bases from V and 0 bases from J, the junction contained 3 bases not matched to a gene. Germline CDR1 and CDR2: LGHNA and YSLEER. The CDR3 runs 16 residues.

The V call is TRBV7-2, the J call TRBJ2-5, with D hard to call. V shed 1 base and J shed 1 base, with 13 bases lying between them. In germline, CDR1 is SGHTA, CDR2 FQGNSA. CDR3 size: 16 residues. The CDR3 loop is CASSLGPTVGQETQYF. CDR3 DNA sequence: TGTGCCAGCAGCTTAGGGCCCACAGTAGGCCAAGAGACCCAGTACTTC.

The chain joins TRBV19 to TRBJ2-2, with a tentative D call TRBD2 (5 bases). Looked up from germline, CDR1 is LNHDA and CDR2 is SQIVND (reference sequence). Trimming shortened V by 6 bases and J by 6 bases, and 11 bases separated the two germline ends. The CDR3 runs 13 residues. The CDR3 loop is CASSGLIPGELFF. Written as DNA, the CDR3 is TGTGCCAGTAGCGGACTGATCCCCGGGGAGCTGTTTTTT.

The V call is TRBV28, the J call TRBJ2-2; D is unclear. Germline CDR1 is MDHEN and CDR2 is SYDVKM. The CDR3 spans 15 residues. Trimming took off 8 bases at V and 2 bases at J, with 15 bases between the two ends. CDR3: CASPGSLGNTGELFF. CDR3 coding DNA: TGTGCCAGCCCCGGTTCTCTAGGAAACACCGGGGAGCTGTTTTTT.

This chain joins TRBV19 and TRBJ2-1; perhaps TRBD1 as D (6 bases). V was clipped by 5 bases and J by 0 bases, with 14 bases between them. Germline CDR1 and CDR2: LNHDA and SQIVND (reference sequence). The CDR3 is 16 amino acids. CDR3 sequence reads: CASSFWGPISYNEQFF. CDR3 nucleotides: TGTGCCAGTAGTTTCTGGGGGCCAATCTCCTACAATGAGCAGTTCTTC. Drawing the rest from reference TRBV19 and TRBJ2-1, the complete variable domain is DGGITQSPKYLFRKEGQNVTLSCEQNLNHDAMYWYRQDPGQGLRLIYYSQIVNDFQKGDIAEGYSVSREKKESFPLTVTSAQKNPTAFYLCASSFWGPISYNEQFFGPGTRLTVL.

The CDR3 DNA reads as TGTGCCAGCAGCCAAGACGGAACAGCTTACAATGAGCAGTTCTTC. Translating it yields CASSQDGTAYNEQFF. The chain couples TRBV3-1 (or the pseudogene TRBV3-2) to TRBJ2-1; no reliable D call. The length of the CDR3 is 15 residues. Germline V lookup: CDR1 LGHDT, CDR2 YNNKEL (reference sequence). V lost 0 bases and J lost 4, with 10 bases in between.